The 7 T cell receptor beta chains presented below share a single source sample, sequenced in a study of cytomegalovirus exposure and HLA in healthy donors. The PCR ran on 60 Vbeta and 13 Jbeta primers. Clones were sequenced by immunoSEQ multiplex PCR, and TCRdb holds only the in-frame ones, with some missing. The sample holds 170,000 or so clones; around 80% are singletons and the top ten take 1%. Source material: PBMCs. The receptors stem from a woman between 50 and 59 years old in good health and CMV-seropositive.

This CDR3 is CASSRSGRNGYTF. Written as DNA, the CDR3 is TGTGCCAGCAGCCGTAGTGGGAGGAATGGCTACACCTTC. The genes are TRBV11-1 and TRBJ1-2; D ambiguous. The CDR3 has 13 amino acids. Germline assignment: CDR1 SGHAT and CDR2 FQDESV (reference sequence). Trimming cost V 5 bases and J 6 bases, with 13 bases left between them.

The V and J genes are TRBV18 and TRBJ2-7; 8 nucleotides line up with TRBD2. From germline, CDR1 is KGHSH and CDR2 LQKENI. Trimming at V came to 4 bases and at J to 6 bases, leaving 11 bases not matched to a gene. This CDR3 comprises 15 residues. CDR3 protein: CASSHSGTSGFEQYF. The CDR3 DNA is TGTGCCAGCTCACACTCCGGGACTAGTGGCTTCGAGCAGTACTTC. Drawing the rest from reference TRBV18 and TRBJ2-7, the complete variable domain is NAGVMQNPRHLVRRRGQEARLRCSPMKGHSHVYWYRQLPEEGLKFMVYLQKENIIDESGMPKERFSAEFPKEGPSILRIQQVVRGDSAAYFCASSHSGTSGFEQYFGPGTRLTVT.

The chain joins TRBV7-9 to TRBJ2-5, with 10 bases matching TRBD1. The CDR3 runs to 15 residues. V gave up 5 bases and J gave up 3 bases; unmatched junction bases: 6. Germline CDR1 and CDR2: SEHNR and FQNEAQ (reference sequence). In DNA, the CDR3 is TGTGCCAGCAGCCGGAAGGGGACAGGGGAAGAGACCCAGTACTTC. Translating gives CASSRKGTGEETQYF. Combining the CDR3 with reference TRBV7-9 and TRBJ2-5 gives the whole variable domain DTGVSQNPRHKITKRGQNVTFRCDPISEHNRLYWYRQTLGQGPEFLTYFQNEAQLEKSRLLSDRFSAERPKGSFSTLEIQRTEQGDSAMYLCASSRKGTGEETQYFGPGTRLLVL.

In this sample, this clone turned up a few times. This sequence joins TRBV28 and TRBJ1-6; D might be TRBD1 (5 bases). Germline V gene lookup returns CDR1 MDHEN and CDR2 SYDVKM. The V and J ends lost 4 bases and 7 bases respectively, with 11 bases between them. The CDR3 loop spans 14 amino acids. The CDR3 is CASSSQGGNSPLHF. In nucleotides, the CDR3 is TGTGCCAGCAGTTCCCAGGGTGGCAATTCACCCCTCCACTTT. Variable domain in full (rest from reference TRBV28 and TRBJ1-6): DVKVTQSSRYLVKRTGEKVFLECVQDMDHENMFWYRQDPGLGLRLIYFSYDVKMKEKGDIPEGYSVSREKKERFSLILESASTNQTSMYLCASSSQGGNSPLHFGNGTRLTVT.

The gene calls are TRBV7-8 and TRBJ1-2; 9 nucleotides match TRBD1. The V segment lost 5 bases and the J segment 7 bases; nucleotides outside the gene matches: 8. Germline CDR1 reads SGHVS; CDR2 reads FQNEAQ. This CDR3 has 14 residues. CDR3 residues: CASSNRQGVLGYTF. CDR3 DNA sequence: TGTGCCAGCAGCAATAGACAGGGGGTTCTTGGCTACACCTTC.

The chain has TRBV28 and TRBJ1-1, with TRBD1 as a possible D gene (5 bases). The CDR3 is 15 amino acids. Germline loops: CDR1 MDHEN, CDR2 SYDVKM. Trimming shortened V by 6 bases and J by 1 base, and 15 bases separated the two germline ends. CDR3 region: CASRPPVQGNTEAFF. CDR3 sequence (DNA): TGTGCCAGCAGGCCCCCGGTCCAGGGGAACACTGAAGCTTTCTTT.

V and J are TRBV7-8 and TRBJ1-2, with TRBD1 matching over 9 bases. Per germline, CDR1 SGHVS and CDR2 FQNEAQ. V lost 5 bases and J lost 3; bases outside the gene matches: 4. This CDR3 is 14 amino acids long. The CDR3 loop reads CASSRRDRDYGYTF. The CDR3, as DNA: TGTGCCAGCAGCCGACGGGACAGGGACTATGGCTACACCTTC.